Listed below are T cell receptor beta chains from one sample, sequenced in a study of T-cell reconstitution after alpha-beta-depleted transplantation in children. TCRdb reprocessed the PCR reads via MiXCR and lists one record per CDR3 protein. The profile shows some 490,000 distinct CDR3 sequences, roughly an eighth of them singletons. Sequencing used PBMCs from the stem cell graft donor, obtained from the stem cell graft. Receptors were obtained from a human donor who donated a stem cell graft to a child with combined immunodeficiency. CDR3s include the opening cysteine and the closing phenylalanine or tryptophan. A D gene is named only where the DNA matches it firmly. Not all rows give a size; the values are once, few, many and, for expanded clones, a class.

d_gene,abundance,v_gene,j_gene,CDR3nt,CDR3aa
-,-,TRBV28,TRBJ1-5,TGTGCCAGCAGAACGGACAAGAATCAGCCCCAGCATTTT,CASRTDKNQPQHF
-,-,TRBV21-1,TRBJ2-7,TGTGCCAGTTATACAGGGGGCTACGAGCAGTACTTC,CASYTGGYEQYF
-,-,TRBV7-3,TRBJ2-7,TGTGCCAGCAGCCTCGACGGACCGGGCTACGAGCAGTACTTC,CASSLDGPGYEQYF
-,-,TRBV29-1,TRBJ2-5,TGCAGCGTCTCCCTGGGGTCCCAAGAGACCCAGTACTTC,CSVSLGSQETQYF
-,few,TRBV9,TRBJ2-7,TGTGCCAGCAGCGTAGCTACGGGACTCTTCTACGAGCAGTACTTC,CASSVATGLFYEQYF
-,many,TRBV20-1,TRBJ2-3,TGCAGTGCTAGATTGGCAGATACGCAGTATTTT,CSARLADTQYF
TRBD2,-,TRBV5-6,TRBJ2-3,TGTGCCAGCAGCCGACTAGCCCCCAGCACAGATACGCAGTATTTT,CASSRLAPSTDTQYF
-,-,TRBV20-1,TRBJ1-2,TGCAGTGCTCCCGGGTCCTCGATTTACTATGGCTACACCTTC,CSAPGSSIYYGYTF
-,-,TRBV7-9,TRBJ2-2,TGTGCCAGCAGCTTCACAACAGGGACGAACACCGGGGAGCTGTTTTTT,CASSFTTGTNTGELFF
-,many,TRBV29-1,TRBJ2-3,TGCAGCGTTGCGGACACAGATACGCAGTATTTT,CSVADTDTQYF
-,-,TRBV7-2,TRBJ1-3,TGTGCCAGCAGCTTAGGGACAGCTGGAAACACCATATATTTT,CASSLGTAGNTIYF
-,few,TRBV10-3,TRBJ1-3,TGTGCCATCAGATTAGACTCTGGAAACACCATATATTTT,CAIRLDSGNTIYF
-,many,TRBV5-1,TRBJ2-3,TGCGCCAGCAGCTTGGAAGGTGGTACAGATACGCAGTATTTT,CASSLEGGTDTQYF
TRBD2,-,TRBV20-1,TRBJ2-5,TGCAGTGCTAGAGATCTACCCGGACTAGCGGGTACCAGAGAGACCCAGTACTTC,CSARDLPGLAGTRETQYF
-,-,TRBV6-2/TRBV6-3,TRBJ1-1,TGTGCCAGCAGTTACGACATCGGGCACACCCGGAACACTGAAGCTTTCTTT,CASSYDIGHTRNTEAFF
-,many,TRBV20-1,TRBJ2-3,TGCAGTGCTACCGGGACCGGCACAGATACGCAGTATTTT,CSATGTGTDTQYF
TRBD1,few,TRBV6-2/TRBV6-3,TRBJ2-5,TGTGCCAGCAGAACCCCGCGGACAGGGCACCAAGAGACCCAGTACTTC,CASRTPRTGHQETQYF
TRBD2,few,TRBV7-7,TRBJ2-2,TGTGCCATCGGGACTAGCAGGGTCGGGGAGCTGTTTTTT,CAIGTSRVGELFF
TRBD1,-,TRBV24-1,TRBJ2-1,TGTGCCACCAGTGAAAGATCGGGACAGCCCAGGGATGAGCAGTTCTTC,CATSERSGQPRDEQFF
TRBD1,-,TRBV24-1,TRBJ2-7,TGTGCCGCAGGGACAGGGGGGGCCTCTCACTACGAGCAGTACTTC,CAAGTGGASHYEQYF
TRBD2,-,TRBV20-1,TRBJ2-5,TGCAGTGCCAACGCGGGACTAGCGGGGGGCCCCGGGGCCCAGTACTTC,CSANAGLAGGPGAQYF
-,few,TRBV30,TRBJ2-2,TGTGCCTGGAGCTCAGGGTACACCGGGGAGCTGTTTTTT,CAWSSGYTGELFF
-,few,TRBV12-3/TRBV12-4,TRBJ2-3,TGTGCCAGCAGTTTAGAGGGACCTGCCACAGATACGCAGTATTTT,CASSLEGPATDTQYF
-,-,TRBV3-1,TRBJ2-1,TGTGCCAGCAGCTACGTATCTAGGAATAGTGAGCAGTTCTTC,CASSYVSRNSEQFF
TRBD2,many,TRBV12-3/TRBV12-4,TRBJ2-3,TGTGCCAGCAGTTCCCTACGCGGGAGTGAAGGAGATACGCAGTATTTT,CASSSLRGSEGDTQYF
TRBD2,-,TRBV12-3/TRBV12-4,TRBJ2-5,TGTGCCAGCAGCCGGTGGGGGGGGGGTCAAGAGACCCAGTACTTC,CASSRWGGGQETQYF
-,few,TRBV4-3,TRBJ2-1,TGCGCCAGCAGCCAAACCCGGGACCACGAGCAGTTCTTC,CASSQTRDHEQFF
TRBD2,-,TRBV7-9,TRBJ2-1,TGTGCCAGCAGCTCGGGACTAGTCGGCAATGAGCAGTTCTTC,CASSSGLVGNEQFF
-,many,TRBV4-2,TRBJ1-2,TGTGCCAGCAGCCAAGATTTGGACGGCCTTCCGAGGGGCTACACCTTC,CASSQDLDGLPRGYTF
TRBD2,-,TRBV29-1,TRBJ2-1,TGCAGCTTACGGGGACTAGCGGGAGAGGAGCAGTTCTTC,CSLRGLAGEEQFF
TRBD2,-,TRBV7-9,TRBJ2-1,TGTGCCAGCAGCTTGGGGGAGGGGTACTACAATGAGCAGTTCTTC,CASSLGEGYYNEQFF
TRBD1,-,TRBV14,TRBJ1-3,TGTGCCAGCAGCCCTGACGACAGGGGATACGGAAACACCATATATTTT,CASSPDDRGYGNTIYF
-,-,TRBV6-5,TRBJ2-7,TGTGCCAGCAGTTACGAGGGGGTCAGGTCGCCCTACGAGCAGTACTTC,CASSYEGVRSPYEQYF
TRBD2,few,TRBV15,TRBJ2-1,TGTGCCACCAGCAGACCCCTAGGGGACTTTCCTAGCGGGGCCAATGAGCAGTTCTTC,CATSRPLGDFPSGANEQFF
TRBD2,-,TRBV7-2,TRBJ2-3,TGTGCCAGCAGCTTAGACGGGAGGGCCCTCGATACGCAGTATTTT,CASSLDGRALDTQYF
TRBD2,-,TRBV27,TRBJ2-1,TGTGCCAGCAGCTCGACTAGCGGGAGGGTGCCGACCAATGAGCAGTTCTTC,CASSSTSGRVPTNEQFF
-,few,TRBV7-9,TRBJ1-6,TGTGCCAGCAGCTCCCCCCCGGGTTCACCCCTCCACTTT,CASSSPPGSPLHF
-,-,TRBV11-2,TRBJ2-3,TGTGCCAGCAGCCTAGGGACGGTGAGCACAGATACGCAGTATTTT,CASSLGTVSTDTQYF
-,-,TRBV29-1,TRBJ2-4,TGCAGCGTTGAAGGGCGGAAGGGGTCCCTCCCCTCGCGTCGCGTTCAGTACTTC,CSVEGRKGSLPSRRVQYF
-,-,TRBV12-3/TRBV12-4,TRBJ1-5,TGTGCCAGCAGTTTACTTTCCCCGTCGAGCAATCAGCCCCAGCATTTT,CASSLLSPSSNQPQHF
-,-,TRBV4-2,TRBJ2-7,TGTGCCAGCAGCCGTTTGGGGGAGGCGGGGCTATACGAGCAGTACTTC,CASSRLGEAGLYEQYF
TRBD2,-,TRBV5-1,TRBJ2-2,TGCGCCAGCAGCCCAACAGCGGGAGTGGCCGGGGAGCTGTTTTTT,CASSPTAGVAGELFF
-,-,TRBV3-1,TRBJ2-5,TGTGCCAGCAGCCTAGCCAGGGCCAGGGCAGAGACCCAGTACTTC,CASSLARARAETQYF
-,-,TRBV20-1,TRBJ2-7,TGCAGTGCTAGACCTCTAGCGTCGACTGGCTACGAGCAGTACTTC,CSARPLASTGYEQYF
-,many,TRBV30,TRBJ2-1,TGTGCCTGGAGTGTATTCCGTAGCTCCTACAATGAGCAGTTCTTC,CAWSVFRSSYNEQFF
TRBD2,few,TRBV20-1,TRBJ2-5,TGCAGTGCTAGAGATCACCGGACTAGCGGACAAGAGACCCAGTACTTC,CSARDHRTSGQETQYF
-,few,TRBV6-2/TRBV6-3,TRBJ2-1,TGTGCCAGCAGTCAAAGTAGAGTTCCATACGACAATGAGCAGTTCTTC,CASSQSRVPYDNEQFF
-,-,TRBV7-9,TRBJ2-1,TGTGCCAGCAGCGAGAAAATCAATGAGCAGTTCTTC,CASSEKINEQFF
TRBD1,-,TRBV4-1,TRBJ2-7,TGCGCCAGCAGCCGGACAGGGGAAGACTACGAGCAGTACTTC,CASSRTGEDYEQYF
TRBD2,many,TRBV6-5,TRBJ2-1,TGTGCCAGCAGTTCATTGACTAGCGGGGCCTACAATGAGCAGTTCTTC,CASSSLTSGAYNEQFF
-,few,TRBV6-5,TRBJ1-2,TGTGCCAGCAGTTACTATCAGACTGGGAACTATGGCTACACCTTC,CASSYYQTGNYGYTF
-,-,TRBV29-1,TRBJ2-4,TGCAGCGTGAAAGAAGTTCAGGGGAACATTCAGTACTTC,CSVKEVQGNIQYF
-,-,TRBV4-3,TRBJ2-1,TGCGCCAGCAGCTTAAGTAGCGGATCCAACAATGAGCAGTTCTTC,CASSLSSGSNNEQFF
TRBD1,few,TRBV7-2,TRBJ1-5,TGTGCCAGCAGCTTAGCACAGGGGGCTGATCAGCCCCAGCATTTT,CASSLAQGADQPQHF
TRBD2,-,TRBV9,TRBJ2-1,TGTGCCAGCAGCGCGGGGTCAGCGGGGGACTACTACAATGAGCAGTTCTTC,CASSAGSAGDYYNEQFF
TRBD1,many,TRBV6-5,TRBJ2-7,TGTGCCAGCAGTTACGGGACAGGGGGAGACTGGCAGTACTTC,CASSYGTGGDWQYF
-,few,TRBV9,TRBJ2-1,TGTGCCAGCAATCCTGGCTGGGGGACTGACGTACAGTTCTTC,CASNPGWGTDVQFF
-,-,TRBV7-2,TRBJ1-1,TGTGCCAGCAGCTTAGTAAGGGGACGGACAGCTGAAGCTTTCTTT,CASSLVRGRTAEAFF